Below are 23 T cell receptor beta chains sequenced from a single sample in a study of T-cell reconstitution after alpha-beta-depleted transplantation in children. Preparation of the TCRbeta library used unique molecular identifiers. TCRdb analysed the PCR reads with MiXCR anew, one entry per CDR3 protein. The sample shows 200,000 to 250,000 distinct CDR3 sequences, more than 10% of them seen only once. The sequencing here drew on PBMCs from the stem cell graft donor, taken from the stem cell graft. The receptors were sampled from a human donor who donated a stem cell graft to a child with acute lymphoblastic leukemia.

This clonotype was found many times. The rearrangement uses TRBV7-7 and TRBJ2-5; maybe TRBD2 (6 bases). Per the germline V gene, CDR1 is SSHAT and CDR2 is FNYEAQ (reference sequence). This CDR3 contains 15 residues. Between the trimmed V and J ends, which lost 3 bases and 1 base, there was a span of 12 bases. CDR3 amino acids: CASSFGTGVQETQYF. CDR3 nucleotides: TGTGCCAGCAGCTTCGGTACGGGAGTCCAAGAGACCCAGTACTTC.

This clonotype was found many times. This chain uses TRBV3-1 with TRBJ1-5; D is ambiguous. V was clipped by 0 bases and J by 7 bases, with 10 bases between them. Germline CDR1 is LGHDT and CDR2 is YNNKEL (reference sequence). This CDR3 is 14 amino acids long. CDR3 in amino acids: CASSQETGSQPQHF. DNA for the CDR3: TGTGCCAGCAGCCAAGAAACCGGGTCCCAGCCCCAGCATTTT.

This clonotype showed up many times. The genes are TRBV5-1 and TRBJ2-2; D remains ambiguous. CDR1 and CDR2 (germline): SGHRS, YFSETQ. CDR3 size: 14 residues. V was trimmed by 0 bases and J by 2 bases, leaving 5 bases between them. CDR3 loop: CASSLGGNTGELFF. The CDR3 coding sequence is TGCGCCAGCAGCTTGGGGGGAAACACCGGGGAGCTGTTTTTT.

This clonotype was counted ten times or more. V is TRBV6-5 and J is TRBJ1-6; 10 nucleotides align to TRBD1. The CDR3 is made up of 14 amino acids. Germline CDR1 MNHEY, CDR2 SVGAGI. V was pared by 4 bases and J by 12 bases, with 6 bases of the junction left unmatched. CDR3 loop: CASSSGQGFEPLHF. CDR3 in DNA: TGTGCCAGCAGTTCGGGACAGGGGTTTGAACCCCTCCACTTT.

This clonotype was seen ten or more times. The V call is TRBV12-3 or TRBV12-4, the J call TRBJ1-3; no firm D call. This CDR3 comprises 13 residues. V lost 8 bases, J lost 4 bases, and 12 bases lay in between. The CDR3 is CASPQLGGNTIYF. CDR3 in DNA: TGTGCCAGCCCCCAGCTAGGGGGAAACACCATATATTTT.

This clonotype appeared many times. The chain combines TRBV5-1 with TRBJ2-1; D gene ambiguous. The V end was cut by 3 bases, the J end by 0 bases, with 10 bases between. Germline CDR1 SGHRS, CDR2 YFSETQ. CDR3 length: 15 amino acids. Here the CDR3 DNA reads TGCGCCAGCAGCTGGACGTTGTTCTCCTACAATGAGCAGTTCTTC. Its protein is CASSWTLFSYNEQFF. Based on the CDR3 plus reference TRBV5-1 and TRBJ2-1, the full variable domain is KAGVTQTPRYLIKTRGQQVTLSCSPISGHRSVSWYQQTPGQGLQFLFEYFSETQRNKGNFPGRFSGRQFSNSRSEMNVSTLELGDSALYLCASSWTLFSYNEQFFGPGTRLTVL.

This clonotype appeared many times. CDR3 region: CASSYETSGRLSIQYF. DNA of the CDR3: TGTGCCAGCAGTTACGAGACTAGCGGGAGGCTGAGCATTCAGTACTTC. The chain carries TRBV6-2 or TRBV6-3 and TRBJ2-4, with 13 bases identical to TRBD2. This CDR3 is built from 16 residues. J lost 9 bases, V lost 2 bases, and 7 bases had no gene match. The V gene's germline CDR1 is MNHEY and CDR2 SVGEGT.

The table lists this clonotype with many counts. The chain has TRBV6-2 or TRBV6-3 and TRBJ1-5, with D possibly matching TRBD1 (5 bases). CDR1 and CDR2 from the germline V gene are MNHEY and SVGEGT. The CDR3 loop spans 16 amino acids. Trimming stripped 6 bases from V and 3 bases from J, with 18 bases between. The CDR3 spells CASSRLGGTTNQPQHF. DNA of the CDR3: TGTGCCAGCAGCCGCCTCGGAGGGACTACCAATCAGCCCCAGCATTTT.

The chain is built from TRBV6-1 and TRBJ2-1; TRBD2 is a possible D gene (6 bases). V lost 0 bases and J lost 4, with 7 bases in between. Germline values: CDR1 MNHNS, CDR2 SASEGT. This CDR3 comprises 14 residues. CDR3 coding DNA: TGTGCCAGCAGTGAAGCAGGAGGGTACAATGAGCAGTTCTTC. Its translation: CASSEAGGYNEQFF.

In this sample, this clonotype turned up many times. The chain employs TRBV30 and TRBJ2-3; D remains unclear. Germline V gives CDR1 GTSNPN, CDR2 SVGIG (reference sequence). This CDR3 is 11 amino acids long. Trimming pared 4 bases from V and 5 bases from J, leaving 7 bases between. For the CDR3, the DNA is TGTGCCTGGAATCGGATAGATACGCAGTATTTT. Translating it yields CAWNRIDTQYF.

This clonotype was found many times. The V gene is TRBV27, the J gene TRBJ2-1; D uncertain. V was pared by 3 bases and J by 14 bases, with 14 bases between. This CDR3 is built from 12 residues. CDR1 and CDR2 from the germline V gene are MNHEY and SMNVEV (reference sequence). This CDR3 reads CASSFSGGGEFF. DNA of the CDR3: TGTGCCAGCAGTTTCTCTGGTGGTGGCGAGTTCTTC.

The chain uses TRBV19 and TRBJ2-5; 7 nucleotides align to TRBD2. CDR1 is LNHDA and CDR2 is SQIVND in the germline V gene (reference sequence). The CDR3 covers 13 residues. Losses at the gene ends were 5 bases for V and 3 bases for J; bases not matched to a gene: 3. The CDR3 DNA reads TGTGCCAGTAGTGTCGGGACTAAAGAGACCCAGTACTTC. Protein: CASSVGTKETQYF.

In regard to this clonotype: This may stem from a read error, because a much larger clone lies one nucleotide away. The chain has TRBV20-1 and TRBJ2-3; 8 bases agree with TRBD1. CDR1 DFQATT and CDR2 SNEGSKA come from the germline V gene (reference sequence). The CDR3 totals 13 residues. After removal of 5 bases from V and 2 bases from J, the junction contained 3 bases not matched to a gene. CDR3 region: CSAQTGATDTQYF. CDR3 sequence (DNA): TGCAGTGCTCAGACAGGGGCCACAGATACGCAGTATTTT.

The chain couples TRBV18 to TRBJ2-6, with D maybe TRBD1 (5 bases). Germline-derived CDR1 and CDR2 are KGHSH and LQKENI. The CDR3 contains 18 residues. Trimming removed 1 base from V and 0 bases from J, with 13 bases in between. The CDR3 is CASSPLQVINSGANVLTF. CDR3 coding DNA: TGTGCCAGCTCACCACTACAGGTTATCAACTCTGGGGCCAACGTCCTGACTTTC. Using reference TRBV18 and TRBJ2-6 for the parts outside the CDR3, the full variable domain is NAGVMQNPRHLVRRRGQEARLRCSPMKGHSHVYWYRQLPEEGLKFMVYLQKENIIDESGMPKERFSAEFPKEGPSILRIQQVVRGDSAAYFCASSPLQVINSGANVLTFGAGSRLTVL.

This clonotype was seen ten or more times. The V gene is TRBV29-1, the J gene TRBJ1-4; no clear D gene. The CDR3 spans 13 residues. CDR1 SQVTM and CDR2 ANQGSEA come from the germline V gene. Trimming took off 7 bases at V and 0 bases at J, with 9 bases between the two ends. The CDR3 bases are TGCAGCGCCTTAGCCCCAACTAATGAAAAACTGTTTTTT. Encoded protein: CSALAPTNEKLFF.

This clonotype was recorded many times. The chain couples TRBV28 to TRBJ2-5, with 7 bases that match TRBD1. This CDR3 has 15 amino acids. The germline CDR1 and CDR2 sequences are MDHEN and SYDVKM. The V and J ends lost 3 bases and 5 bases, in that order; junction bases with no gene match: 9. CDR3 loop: CASSFPTGSSETQYF. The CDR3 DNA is TGTGCCAGCAGTTTCCCGACAGGGAGCTCGGAGACCCAGTACTTC.

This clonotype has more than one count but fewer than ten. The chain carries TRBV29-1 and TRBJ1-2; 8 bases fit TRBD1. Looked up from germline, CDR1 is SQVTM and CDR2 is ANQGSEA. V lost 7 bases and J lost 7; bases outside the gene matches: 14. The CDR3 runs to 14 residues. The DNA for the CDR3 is TGCAGCGATTCGGGACAGGAGAACCCCTCTGGCTACACCTTC. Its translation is CSDSGQENPSGYTF.

CDR3 amino acids: CASSSRRPGETQYF. DNA for the CDR3: TGTGCCAGCAGTTCCCGAAGGCCTGGGGAGACCCAGTACTTC. This chain links TRBV3-1 with TRBJ2-5; unclear D gene. Germline V lookup: CDR1 LGHDT, CDR2 YNNKEL (reference sequence). The CDR3 covers 14 residues. V was shortened by 6 bases and J by 5 bases, with 16 bases between the two germline ends.

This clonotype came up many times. The CDR3 DNA sequence: TGCAGCGTTGACACTAGCGGCAGCGGCGAGACCCAGTACTTC. This sequence encodes CSVDTSGSGETQYF. The chain joins TRBV29-1 to TRBJ2-5; 8 positions match TRBD2. The J segment lost 5 bases and the V segment lost 3 bases, leaving 8 bases of the junction unmatched. The germline V gene encodes CDR1 SQVTM and CDR2 ANQGSEA. This CDR3 contains 14 residues.

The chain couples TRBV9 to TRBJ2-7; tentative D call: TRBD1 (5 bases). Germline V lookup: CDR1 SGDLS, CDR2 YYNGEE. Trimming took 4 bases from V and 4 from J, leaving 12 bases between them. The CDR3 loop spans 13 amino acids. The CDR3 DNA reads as TGTGCCAGCAGCCTCGGACACCAATACGAGCAGTACTTC. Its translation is CASSLGHQYEQYF.

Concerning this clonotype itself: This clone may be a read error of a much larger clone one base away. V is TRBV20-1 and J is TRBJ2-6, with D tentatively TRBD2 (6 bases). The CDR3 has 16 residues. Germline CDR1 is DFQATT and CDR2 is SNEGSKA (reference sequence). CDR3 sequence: CSARPWEASGANGLTF. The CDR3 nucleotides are TGCAGTGCTAGACCCTGGGAGGCCTCTGGGGCCAACGGCCTGACTTTC.

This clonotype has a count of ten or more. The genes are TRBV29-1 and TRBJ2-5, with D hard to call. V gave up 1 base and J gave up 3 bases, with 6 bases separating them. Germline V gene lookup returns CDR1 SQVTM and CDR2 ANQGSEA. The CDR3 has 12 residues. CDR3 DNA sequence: TGCAGCGTTGAAGCGGCGGAAGAGACCCAGTACTTC. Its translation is CSVEAAEETQYF.

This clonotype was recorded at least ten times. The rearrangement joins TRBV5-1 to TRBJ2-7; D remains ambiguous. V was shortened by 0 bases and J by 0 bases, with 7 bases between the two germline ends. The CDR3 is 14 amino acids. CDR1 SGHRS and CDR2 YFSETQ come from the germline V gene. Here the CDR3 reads CASSLAWGSYEQYF. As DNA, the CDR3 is TGCGCCAGCAGCTTGGCATGGGGCTCCTACGAGCAGTACTTC.